The 26 T cell receptor beta chains presented below share a single source sample, sequenced in a study of cytomegalovirus exposure and HLA in healthy donors. PCR primers comprised 60 Vbeta and 13 Jbeta primers. The assay was immunoSEQ multiplex PCR, and TCRdb's table has in-frame clones only and misses some. The sample yields approximately 130,000 clones, 6.5% to 9.5% seen once. Sequencing was carried out using PBMCs. The receptors shown here come from a woman aged 40 to 50 in good health and CMV-seropositive.

The J gene is TRBJ2-3, the V gene TRBV18; possible D gene TRBD2, 5 bases. The ends were cut back, 0 bases at V and 0 bases at J, with 10 bases in the middle. The CDR3 covers 16 residues. Germline CDR1 is KGHSH and CDR2 is LQKENI. The CDR3 sequence is CASSPPERTSTDTQYF. As DNA, the CDR3 is TGTGCCAGCTCACCACCAGAGCGGACTAGCACAGATACGCAGTATTTT.

This clone turned up a few times. The chain recombines TRBV18 with TRBJ1-3; D is perhaps TRBD1 (5 bases). CDR1 is KGHSH and CDR2 is LQKENI in the germline V gene. The CDR3 totals 16 residues. Between the trimmed V and J ends, which lost 2 bases and 0 bases, there was a span of 11 bases. The CDR3 here is CASSPNAGPSGNTIYF. The CDR3 nucleotides read TGTGCCAGCTCACCAAATGCGGGGCCCTCTGGAAACACCATATATTTT.

The table lists this clone with a few counts. CDR3 bases: TGTGCCAGCAGTGAACAGCGGGGCACTGAAGCTTTCTTT. It translates to CASSEQRGTEAFF. The chain carries TRBV6-1 and TRBJ1-1; no clear D. The CDR3 sequence is 13 residues long. The ends were cut back, 2 bases at V and 4 bases at J, with 8 bases in the middle. Germline CDR1 and CDR2: MNHNS and SASEGT.

This clone was counted only a few times. The chain recombines TRBV4-1 with TRBJ2-7, with D perhaps TRBD1 (5 bases). CDR1 MGHRA and CDR2 YSYEKL come from the germline V gene. This CDR3 has 15 amino acids. V lost 0 bases, J lost 4 bases, and 13 bases lay in between. CDR3 residues: CASSQDRGSRYEQYF. Written as DNA, the CDR3 is TGCGCCAGCAGCCAAGATAGGGGCAGTCGTTACGAGCAGTACTTC.

The J gene is TRBJ2-4, the V gene TRBV6-5; 7 nucleotides line up with TRBD1. V lost 6 bases and J lost 5; bases outside the gene matches: 7. The CDR3 sequence is 14 residues long. Germline V gives CDR1 MNHEY, CDR2 SVGAGI. CDR3 protein: CASRSGDSQNIQYF. The CDR3 DNA is TGTGCCAGCAGGTCCGGGGACAGCCAAAACATTCAGTACTTC.

The V gene is TRBV19, the J gene TRBJ1-1; D uncertain. The CDR3 covers 17 residues. Germline CDR1 is LNHDA and CDR2 is SQIVND (reference sequence). Trimming pared 6 bases from V and 0 bases from J, leaving 20 bases between. The chain's CDR3 is CASSSREPIFMNTEAFF. CDR3 bases: TGTGCCAGTAGCTCTCGTGAACCTATATTCATGAACACTGAAGCTTTCTTT.

The gene calls are TRBV27 and TRBJ1-6; D is uncertain. This CDR3 is 16 amino acids long. Trimming left V 2 bases short and J 2 bases short, with 10 bases between. The germline V gene encodes CDR1 MNHEY and CDR2 SMNVEV (reference sequence). CDR3 coding DNA: TGTGCCAGCAGTTTAGTTATGGGCGCCTATAATTCACCCCTCCACTTT. It specifies CASSLVMGAYNSPLHF.

The chain has TRBV29-1 and TRBJ1-4; D is possibly TRBD1 (5 bases). Germline-derived CDR1 and CDR2 are SQVTM and ANQGSEA. This CDR3 is 16 amino acids long. Trimming cost V 5 bases and J 0 bases, with 16 bases left between them. CDR3 bases: TGCAGCGTTACCCTATTGACAGAGCCAACTAATGAAAAACTGTTTTTT. As protein: CSVTLLTEPTNEKLFF.

The rearrangement uses TRBV7-9 and TRBJ2-3, with a possible D match to TRBD2 (6 bases). Trimming took off 0 bases at V and 2 bases at J, with 15 bases between the two ends. The CDR3 length is 17 residues. The germline CDR1 and CDR2 sequences are SEHNR and FQNEAQ (reference sequence). In DNA, the CDR3 is TGTGCCAGCAGCTTAGCTGGGGCTAGCGAACACACAGATACGCAGTATTTT. It encodes CASSLAGASEHTDTQYF.

This clone was recorded at least ten times. This sequence joins TRBV5-6 and TRBJ2-1; weak D call: TRBD2 (5 bases). The V end was cut by 3 bases, the J end by 5 bases, with 21 bases between. This CDR3 spans 17 amino acids. The germline CDR1 and CDR2 sequences are SGHDT and YYEEEE. CDR3 region: CASSSMARALNDNEQFF. The CDR3 nucleotides read TGTGCCAGCAGCTCGATGGCGAGGGCCCTAAATGACAATGAGCAGTTCTTC. Full variable domain (outside the CDR3, taken from reference TRBV5-6 and TRBJ2-1): DAGVTQSPTHLIKTRGQQVTLRCSPKSGHDTVSWYQQALGQGPQFIFQYYEEEERQRGNFPDRFSGHQFPNYSSELNVNALLLGDSALYLCASSSMARALNDNEQFFGPGTRLTVL.

This clone was seen more than once but under ten times. The chain carries TRBV28 and TRBJ1-2, with D unresolved. The CDR3 has 14 residues. Per germline, CDR1 MDHEN and CDR2 SYDVKM. V was cut by 2 bases and J by 4 bases, with 11 bases left in between. CDR3 residues: CASSLTGISYGYTF. The CDR3 DNA reads as TGTGCCAGCAGTTTAACGGGAATTTCCTATGGCTACACCTTC.

The rearrangement joins TRBV7-9 to TRBJ2-5; D is possibly TRBD2 (6 bases). CDR3 length: 14 residues. Per the germline V gene, CDR1 is SEHNR and CDR2 is FQNEAQ (reference sequence). Trimming pared 5 bases from V and 3 bases from J, leaving 13 bases between. The CDR3 region has the DNA TGTGCCAGCAGCCCTGGGACTGTAAAAGAGACCCAGTACTTC. It specifies CASSPGTVKETQYF.

This clone has just a few counts. The chain carries TRBV7-3 and TRBJ1-1, with 9 bases fitting TRBD1. This CDR3 is 14 amino acids long. V was clipped by 1 base and J by 4 bases; unmatched bases: 1. Per germline, CDR1 SGHTA and CDR2 FQGTGA. CDR3 in DNA: TGTGCCAGCAGCTTAATACAGGGGGCCACTGAAGCTTTCTTT. This sequence encodes CASSLIQGATEAFF.

V gene TRBV7-7 combines with J gene TRBJ2-1; a possible D gene is TRBD1 (5 bases). Trimming took off 1 base at V and 9 bases at J, with 7 bases between the two ends. CDR3 length: 12 amino acids. The germline CDR1 and CDR2 sequences are SSHAT and FNYEAQ (reference sequence). The CDR3 coding sequence is TGTGCCAGCAGCTTAGAAAGGGGTGAGCAGTTCTTC. Its protein is CASSLERGEQFF.

This clone was found a few times. The CDR3 DNA reads TGTGCCAGCAGCTTACAGGACAATCAGCCCCAGCATTTT. Protein product: CASSLQDNQPQHF. The chain couples TRBV7-6 to TRBJ1-5; D is unclear. The V and J ends lost 2 bases and 3 bases respectively, with 5 bases between them. The CDR3 covers 13 residues. CDR1 and CDR2 from the germline V gene are SGHVS and FNYEAQ. Full variable domain (remainder filled in from reference TRBV7-6 and TRBJ1-5): GAGVSQSPRYKVTKRGQDVALRCDPISGHVSLYWYRQALGQGPEFLTYFNYEAQQDKSGLPNDRFSAERPEGSISTLTIQRTEQRDSAMYRCASSLQDNQPQHFGDGTRLSIL.

The gene calls are TRBV5-1 and TRBJ1-4, with 7 bases aligning to TRBD1. Germline lookup yields CDR1 SGHRS and CDR2 YFSETQ. The CDR3 loop spans 16 amino acids. Trimming removed 0 bases from V and 5 bases from J; junction bases left unmatched: 7. In nucleotides, the CDR3 is TGCGCCAGCAGCTTGGAAGGACAGGTTACCAATGAAAAACTGTTTTTT. Translating gives CASSLEGQVTNEKLFF.

J is TRBJ2-3 and V is TRBV5-4; D unclear. Germline V gene lookup returns CDR1 SGHNT and CDR2 YYREEE (reference sequence). The CDR3 extends over 15 amino acids. V lost 2 bases and J 6 bases, leaving 16 bases between the germline ends. The CDR3 DNA reads TGTGCCAGCAGCTTAAACCATCTTCCACATGATACGCAGTATTTT. The encoded protein is CASSLNHLPHDTQYF.

Only one count was recorded for this clone. This chain uses TRBV19 with TRBJ2-3; unclear D gene. CDR3 length equals 14 residues. Germline CDR1 reads LNHDA; CDR2 reads SQIVND (reference sequence). V lost 2 bases and J lost 2, with 8 bases in between. CDR3 sequence: CASSIRDTTDTQYF. The CDR3 DNA reads TGTGCCAGTAGTATACGAGACACCACAGATACGCAGTATTTT.

This clone was found a few times. The gene calls are TRBV9 and TRBJ1-5, with 7 bases matching TRBD1. CDR3 length: 13 amino acids. Germline V gives CDR1 SGDLS, CDR2 YYNGEE. The V and J ends lost 2 bases and 5 bases, in that order; junction bases with no gene match: 1. The CDR3 sequence: CASSVTGHQPQHF. CDR3 DNA sequence: TGTGCCAGCAGCGTGACAGGGCATCAGCCCCAGCATTTT.

This clone came up once. The chain links TRBV18 to TRBJ1-6; 12 bases agree with TRBD1. The V and J ends lost 3 bases and 6 bases, in that order; junction bases with no gene match: 3. The CDR3 length is 16 residues. Germline lookup yields CDR1 KGHSH and CDR2 LQKENI. The DNA for the CDR3 is TGTGCCAGCTCACCGGGACAGGGGGCGCTTAATTCACCCCTCCACTTT. Translating it yields CASSPGQGALNSPLHF.

The rearrangement links TRBV10-1 to TRBJ2-1; 15 positions agree with TRBD2. Germline V gives CDR1 WNHNN, CDR2 SYGVQD (reference sequence). The CDR3 totals 15 residues. With 4 bases clipped from V and 10 bases from J, the junction kept 5 bases outside the gene matches. CDR3 coding DNA: TGCGCCAGCAGTGGGACTAGCGGGGGGGCGGGAGAGCAGTTCTTC. Protein sequence: CASSGTSGGAGEQFF.

This chain links TRBV9 with TRBJ1-1, with 7 bases fitting TRBD1. Losses at the gene ends were 6 bases for V and 4 bases for J; bases not matched to a gene: 3. CDR3 length: 12 amino acids. CDR1 and CDR2 from the germline V gene are SGDLS and YYNGEE. The CDR3 DNA follows: TGTGCCAGCACCCGGACAGGCACTGAAGCTTTCTTT. Amino acids: CASTRTGTEAFF.

The V call is TRBV18, the J call TRBJ1-4; 7 nucleotides agree with TRBD1. Germline V CDR1 and CDR2: KGHSH, LQKENI. The junction had 9 bases not matched to a gene; V was cut back by 3 bases and J by 8 bases. The length of the CDR3 is 15 residues. The CDR3 reads CASSPTGKGREKLFF. The DNA of the CDR3 is TGTGCCAGCTCACCGACAGGGAAGGGGAGAGAAAAACTGTTTTTT.

A few counts support this clone. This chain joins TRBV19 and TRBJ1-1; 8 nucleotides match TRBD1. This CDR3 has 13 residues. Germline V gene data show CDR1 as LNHDA and CDR2 as SQIVND (reference sequence). V was clipped by 4 bases and J by 3 bases; unmatched bases: 1. The CDR3: CASSTTGDTEAFF. CDR3 in DNA: TGTGCCAGTAGTACGACAGGGGACACTGAAGCTTTCTTT.

The rearrangement uses TRBV11-2 and TRBJ2-7, with no clear D. CDR1 is SGHAT and CDR2 is FQNNGV in the germline V gene. The ends were cut back, 3 bases at V and 3 bases at J, with 12 bases in the middle. This CDR3 spans 14 amino acids. CDR3 protein: CASSLHGTHYEQYF. Written as DNA, the CDR3 is TGTGCCAGCAGCTTGCACGGTACCCACTACGAGCAGTACTTC.

The sample holds one count of this clone. The V and J genes are TRBV5-1 and TRBJ2-1; 8 nucleotides match TRBD1. The J segment lost 7 bases and the V segment lost 1 base, leaving 4 bases of the junction unmatched. The CDR3 is 14 amino acids. The V gene's germline CDR1 is SGHRS and CDR2 YFSETQ. The CDR3 DNA is TGCGCCAGCAGCTTGCATCAGGGGGCTAATGAGCAGTTCTTC. The encoded protein is CASSLHQGANEQFF.